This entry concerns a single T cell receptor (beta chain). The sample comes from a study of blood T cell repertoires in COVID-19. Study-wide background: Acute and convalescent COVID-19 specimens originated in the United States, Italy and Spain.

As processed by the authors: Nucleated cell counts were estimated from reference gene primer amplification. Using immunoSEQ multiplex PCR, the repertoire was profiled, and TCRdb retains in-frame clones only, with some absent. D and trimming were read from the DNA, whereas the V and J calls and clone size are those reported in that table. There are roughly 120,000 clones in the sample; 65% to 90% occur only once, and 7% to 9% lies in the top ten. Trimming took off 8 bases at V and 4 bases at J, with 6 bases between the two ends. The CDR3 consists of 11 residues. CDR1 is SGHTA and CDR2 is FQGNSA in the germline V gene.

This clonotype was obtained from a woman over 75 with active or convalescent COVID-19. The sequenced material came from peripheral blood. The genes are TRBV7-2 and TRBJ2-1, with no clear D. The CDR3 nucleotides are TGTGCCAGCCTCGAGTACAATGAGCAGTTCTTC. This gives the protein CASLEYNEQFF. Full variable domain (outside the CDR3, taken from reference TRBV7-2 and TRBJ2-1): GAGVSQSPSNKVTEKGKDVELRCDPISGHTALYWYRQSLGQGLEFLIYFQGNSAPDKSGLPSDRFSAERTGGSVSTLTIQRTQQEDSAVYLCASLEYNEQFFGPGTRLTVL.